Sequencing of this TCR beta chain was carried out in a study of T-cell reconstitution after alpha-beta-depleted transplantation in children. The J segment lost 0 bases and the V segment lost 1 base, leaving 6 bases of the junction unmatched. CDR3 length: 16 amino acids. Germline V gene lookup returns CDR1 DFQATT and CDR2 SNEGSKA (reference sequence). Study-wide results and limits: Several hundred expanded graft clones reportedly were the source of alpha-beta T cells about two months after transplant.

It was with unique molecular identifiers that the TCRbeta library was prepared. From the PCR reads, TCRdb called clonotypes with MiXCR, one entry per CDR3 protein. The sample yields just under 350,000 distinct CDR3 sequences, about 16% seen once. This clonotype was seen ten or more times. Antigen specificity is unknown. This sequence joins TRBV20-1 and TRBJ1-5; 7 nucleotides align to TRBD1. This TCR was recovered from a male patient aged 2-15 years who had a stem cell transplant for acute lymphoblastic leukemia, so the T cells may come from the graft donor. Material: PBMCs, mostly from graft donor cells, obtained 360 days after TCRalphabeta/CD19-depleted stem cell transplant. CDR3 loop: CSARGRTGVSNQPQHF. The CDR3 nucleotides are TGCAGTGCTAGAGGGCGGACAGGCGTTAGCAATCAGCCCCAGCATTTT.